Listed below are T cell receptor beta chains from one sample, sequenced in a study of CD8 T cells in ankylosing spondylitis. TCRdb redid the calling of the 5' RACE reads with MiXCR, one entry per CDR3 protein. Here the sample spans more than 100,000 distinct CDR3 sequences, about an eighth being singletons. What was sequenced was blood, either unsorted or a sorted T cell fraction (not recorded which). The receptor set was obtained from a female donor with ankylosing spondylitis or in good health (not recorded which). Both conserved end residues are part of each CDR3. The D gene is left open where the match is weak. Clone sizes are given selectively: once, few, many, or a class where the clone is expanded.

many | TRBJ1-6 | - | TRBV20-1 | TGCAGTGCTAACCGCTACGGGTCACCCCTCCACTTT | CSANRYGSPLHF
many | TRBJ1-1 | - | TRBV5-1 | TGCGCCAGCAGCTTAACGTTCGGGGGAGGAACTGAAGCTTTCTTT | CASSLTFGGGTEAFF
many | TRBJ2-5 | TRBD1 | TRBV29-1 | TGCAGCGTTGAATCCCCTGACAGGGTGGAGACCCAGTACTTC | CSVESPDRVETQYF
many | TRBJ2-3 | TRBD1 | TRBV5-1 | TGCGCCAGCAGCTTGGCTTCGGGACAGGGTGGTACAGATACGCAGTATTTT | CASSLASGQGGTDTQYF
many | TRBJ2-3 | - | TRBV20-1 | TGCAGTGCCAGTCGCGGTAAAGATACGCAGTATTTT | CSASRGKDTQYF
many | TRBJ1-5 | - | TRBV20-1 | TGCAGTGCTAGAGATTTTTCCCGACAGGGCAATCAGCCCCAGCATTTT | CSARDFSRQGNQPQHF
many | TRBJ2-2 | TRBD1 | TRBV7-7 | TGTGCCAGCAGCTTCTTCGTGGATGGGACAGCCGGGAACACCGGGGAGCTGTTTTTT | CASSFFVDGTAGNTGELFF
medium-sized | TRBJ1-1 | - | TRBV29-1 | TGCAGCGCCGACAACACTGAAGCTTTCTTT | CSADNTEAFF
many | TRBJ1-1 | - | TRBV9 | TGTGCCAGCAGCCCGATCCAGGGTAACACTGAAGCTTTCTTT | CASSPIQGNTEAFF
many | TRBJ2-5 | TRBD2 | TRBV28 | TGTGCCAGCAGTCTGGGTGGCCTAGCGGGGTCCCAAGAGACCCAGTACTTC | CASSLGGLAGSQETQYF
many | TRBJ2-4 | - | TRBV29-1 | TGCAGCGCTGGAACGGACGGAAAGAGGAACATTCAGTACTTC | CSAGTDGKRNIQYF
many | TRBJ2-2 | - | TRBV5-1 | TGCGCCAGCAGCGCTTCACTTAGTGACACCGGGGAGCTGTTTTTT | CASSASLSDTGELFF
many | TRBJ1-1 | - | TRBV5-1 | TGCGCCAGCAGCTTGGAGGTGAAAAACACTGAAGCTTTCTTT | CASSLEVKNTEAFF
many | TRBJ1-5 | - | TRBV29-1 | TGCAGCGCTAAAGGGGGGAGTAGCAATCAGCCCCAGCATTTT | CSAKGGSSNQPQHF
- | TRBJ1-2 | - | TRBV19 | TGTGCCACCCAACGTTGGGGAGCTAACTATGGCTACACCTTC | CATQRWGANYGYTF
many | TRBJ1-6 | - | TRBV13 | TGTGCCAGCAGCTTAGGACCCCAGAATTCACCCCTCCACTTT | CASSLGPQNSPLHF
- | TRBJ1-2 | - | TRBV12-3/TRBV12-4 | TGTGCCAGCAGGCCCTCGGACGGAATTTTCTATGGCTACACCTTC | CASRPSDGIFYGYTF
many | TRBJ1-3 | - | TRBV12-3/TRBV12-4 | TGTGCCAGCAGCACTGGAAACACCATATATTTT | CASSTGNTIYF
many | TRBJ2-3 | - | TRBV29-1 | TGCAGCGTGACGACTAGTACAGATACGCAGTATTTT | CSVTTSTDTQYF
many | TRBJ1-4 | - | TRBV7-2 | TGTGCCAGCAGCTTAATGGGGGGATGGGAAAAACTGTTTTTT | CASSLMGGWEKLFF
- | TRBJ1-5 | TRBD1 | TRBV12-3/TRBV12-4 | TGTGCCAGCAGTAAGTTTATAGCCGCAGGCCGCAGGGGGTCTCAGCCCCAGCATTTT | CASSKFIAAGRRGSQPQHF
many | TRBJ2-5 | - | TRBV12-3/TRBV12-4 | TGTGCCAGCAGTTTTAGAAGCGAGGAGACCCAGTACTTC | CASSFRSEETQYF
few | TRBJ2-7 | TRBD2 | TRBV5-1 | TGCGCCAGCAGGGAGGGTGTGACTAGCGCCTTCTACGAGCAGTACTTC | CASREGVTSAFYEQYF
many | TRBJ2-2 | - | TRBV2 | TGTGCCAGCAGTGTTGACACCGGGGAGCTGTTTTTT | CASSVDTGELFF
many | TRBJ2-5 | - | TRBV6-6 | TGTGCCAGCAGTTACGGGTTCGGGCAGACCCAGTACTTC | CASSYGFGQTQYF
many | TRBJ2-1 | - | TRBV28 | TGTGCCAGCAGTATACTGGGACTCCGCCTTTACAATGAGCAGTTCTTC | CASSILGLRLYNEQFF
- | TRBJ1-1 | - | TRBV5-1 | TGCGCCAGCACCCTGCTGGGGGGCCCGAACACTGAAGCTTTCTTT | CASTLLGGPNTEAFF
many | TRBJ2-6 | - | TRBV7-8 | TGTGCCAGCAGCTTGGACTCTGGGGCCAACGTCCTGACTTTC | CASSLDSGANVLTF
many | TRBJ1-5 | - | TRBV20-1 | TGCAGTGCTAGTGCCGGCGGGAACAATCAGCCCCAGCATTTT | CSASAGGNNQPQHF
- | TRBJ2-5 | TRBD1 | TRBV18 | TGTGCCAGCTCACCCGGGACAGGGGAGACCCAGTACTTC | CASSPGTGETQYF
- | TRBJ2-7 | TRBD1 | TRBV20-1 | TGCAGTGCGAGGGACAGGGTAAGCGAGCAGTACTTC | CSARDRVSEQYF
many | TRBJ2-2 | TRBD2 | TRBV5-1 | TGCGCCAGCACGGGAGCGGGGAAGAACACCGGGGAGCTGTTTTTT | CASTGAGKNTGELFF
many | TRBJ1-6 | - | TRBV6-1 | TGTGCCAGCAGTAATCCGGAGCGAATGGAAAATTCACCCCTCCACTTT | CASSNPERMENSPLHF
- | TRBJ2-7 | TRBD2 | TRBV28 | TGTGCCAGCACCCAACCCCTAGCGGAATCCTACGAGCAGTACTTC | CASTQPLAESYEQYF
many | TRBJ2-6 | TRBD1 | TRBV5-1 | TGCGCCAGCAGCACCGGGGACAGATTTATCTCTGGGGCCAACGTCCTGACTTTC | CASSTGDRFISGANVLTF
many | TRBJ2-2 | - | TRBV12-3/TRBV12-4 | TGTGCCAGCAGGGCCAGACAGTCCACCGGGGAGCTGTTTTTT | CASRARQSTGELFF
few | TRBJ2-4 | TRBD2 | TRBV12-3/TRBV12-4 | TGTGCCAGCACCTTCGGGACTAACAAAAACATTCAGTACTTC | CASTFGTNKNIQYF
- | TRBJ2-2 | - | TRBV5-1 | TGCGCCAGCAGCCTACAGGGTCCGACGCGGGAGATCGCCGGGGAGCTGTTTTTT | CASSLQGPTREIAGELFF
few | TRBJ2-4 | - | TRBV14 | TGTGCCAGCAGCTCCAGGCGAGTATTTGGAAACATTCAGTACTTC | CASSSRRVFGNIQYF
many | TRBJ2-2 | - | TRBV10-3 | TGTGCCATCAGTGATAAAGAGTCCACCGGGGAGCTGTTTTTT | CAISDKESTGELFF
- | TRBJ1-4 | - | TRBV5-1 | TGCGCCAGCAGCTTGTCCCGCACGGCTAATGAAAAACTGTTTTTT | CASSLSRTANEKLFF
few | TRBJ2-3 | TRBD2 | TRBV2 | TGTGCCAGCAGCCCTAGCGGAGAGGCGGTCGGTACGCAGTATTTT | CASSPSGEAVGTQYF
many | TRBJ1-2 | - | TRBV7-8 | TGTGCCAGCAGCTCCAATTTTGACAAAAACTATGGCTACACCTTC | CASSSNFDKNYGYTF
many | TRBJ1-3 | - | TRBV7-6 | TGTGCCAGCAGCTCCGCCGAGATCTCTGGAAACACCATATATTTT | CASSSAEISGNTIYF
many | TRBJ2-1 | TRBD2 | TRBV7-1 | TGTGCCAGCAGTTTACCGGGACTAGCGAGATTCCATGAGCAGTTCTTC | CASSLPGLARFHEQFF
many | TRBJ2-7 | TRBD1 | TRBV18 | TGTGCCAGCGCCTCCGGGGACAGGATCTACGAGCAGTACTTC | CASASGDRIYEQYF
many | TRBJ1-5 | - | TRBV6-6 | TGTGCCACGACAGATTATAGCAATCAGCCCCAGCATTTT | CATTDYSNQPQHF
- | TRBJ1-3 | - | TRBV27 | TGTGCCAGCAGTTCTCGGGCGCCCGTTGGAAACCCCATATATTTT | CASSSRAPVGNPIYF
- | TRBJ1-1 | TRBD1 | TRBV29-1 | TGCAGCGTTGCCAGGGGGCTGACCACTGAAGCTTTCTTT | CSVARGLTTEAFF
many | TRBJ2-5 | TRBD2 | TRBV12-3/TRBV12-4 | TGTGCCAGCAAGGATAGCGGGGCTAGTAAAGAGACCCAGTACTTC | CASKDSGASKETQYF
many | TRBJ1-1 | - | TRBV6-2/TRBV6-3 | TGTGCCAGCAGTTTTTGGTTGAACACTGAAGCTTTCTTT | CASSFWLNTEAFF
many | TRBJ2-3 | - | TRBV20-1 | TGCAGTGCTAGAGTACCCGGGAGTCACACAGATACGCAGTATTTT | CSARVPGSHTDTQYF
many | TRBJ2-3 | - | TRBV5-1 | TGCGCCAGCAGCGTAGGGCTCGTCGTCACAGATACGCAGTATTTT | CASSVGLVVTDTQYF
many | TRBJ1-5 | - | TRBV7-2 | TGTGCCAGCAGCTTAGCCCCCCGTAGCAATCAGCCCCAGCATTTT | CASSLAPRSNQPQHF
- | TRBJ2-1 | - | TRBV7-9 | TGTGCCAGCAGCTTAGAAGCGGAAGAGCAGTTCTTC | CASSLEAEEQFF
many | TRBJ2-3 | - | TRBV2 | TGTGCCAGCAGTGATAATGGAGGTACGCAGTATTTT | CASSDNGGTQYF